The clone carrying this TCR beta chain was counted a few times. Its target is not known. Listed TCR primers, together with previously described methods, were used for the bulk TCR libraries. TCRdb re-called the PCR reads through MiXCR, storing one row per CDR3 protein. The sample lists 80,000 to 130,000 distinct CDR3 sequences, roughly a third occurring once. These data originate in a study of molecular identifiers for immune sequencing clone quantification. Overall study context: Sequencing covered four of five parts into which replicate RNA from around 20,000 or 100,000 naive CD8 cells was split. The study's findings and limits: One cell's worth of spiked Jurkat TCR RNA was reportedly detectable among 1 million or so naive cells. Whereas clones above 20 RNA copies held under 1% of naive-cell molecules, they held over 98% of effector molecules.

The ends were cut back, 2 bases at V and 10 bases at J, with 20 bases in the middle. Germline V lookup: CDR1 SGHVS, CDR2 FQNEAQ. This CDR3 spans 15 amino acids. This chain joins TRBV7-8 and TRBJ1-1; D uncertain. The specimen sequenced was naive CD8+ T cells from blood, with Jurkat cell RNA spiked in. As for subset: FACS-sorted CD8+CD4-CCR7+CD45RA+ naive T cells. The origin of this receptor is a human donor in good health. Some libraries in this study had Jurkat cell RNA spiked in. The CDR3 DNA is TGTGCCAGCAGCTTATCAGTGGGCAGCCCGCTTGGAGCTTTCTTT. Translation: CASSLSVGSPLGAFF.